The T cell receptor (beta chain) described here comes from a study of post-analysis software for immune sequencing data. The wider study: The study covered relapsing-remitting, secondary progressive and progressive-relapsing courses of multiple sclerosis.

Findings of the study overall: Significantly lower normalized Chao1 diversity was found in patients with multiple sclerosis relative to controls. The five TRBV segments detected at higher frequency in patients than in controls included TRBV5-6, TRBV5-1 and TRBV20-1.

Ten or more counts support this clonotype. Its antigen is undetermined. Germline assignment: CDR1 SQVTM and CDR2 ANQGSEA. The CDR3 is 13 residues long. The ends were cut back, 3 bases at V and 9 bases at J, with 15 bases in the middle. The TCR beta cDNA libraries carried unique molecular identifiers. Input amounts of roughly 0.9 to 10 million T cells were used. These gave around 500,000 cDNA molecules, so each molecule approximated one T cell. TCRdb reanalysed the PCR reads using MiXCR and keeps one entry per CDR3 protein. Seen here are over 150,000 distinct CDR3 sequences, around 30% observed once, and the top ten hold about 1.6%.

The sequence was obtained from a girl aged 10 to 17 with multiple sclerosis. Sequencing input: blood. V and J are TRBV29-1 and TRBJ2-1; no clear D. The CDR3 here is CSVEGQAPTEQFF. CDR3 DNA: TGCAGCGTTGAGGGCCAGGCCCCCACTGAGCAGTTCTTC.